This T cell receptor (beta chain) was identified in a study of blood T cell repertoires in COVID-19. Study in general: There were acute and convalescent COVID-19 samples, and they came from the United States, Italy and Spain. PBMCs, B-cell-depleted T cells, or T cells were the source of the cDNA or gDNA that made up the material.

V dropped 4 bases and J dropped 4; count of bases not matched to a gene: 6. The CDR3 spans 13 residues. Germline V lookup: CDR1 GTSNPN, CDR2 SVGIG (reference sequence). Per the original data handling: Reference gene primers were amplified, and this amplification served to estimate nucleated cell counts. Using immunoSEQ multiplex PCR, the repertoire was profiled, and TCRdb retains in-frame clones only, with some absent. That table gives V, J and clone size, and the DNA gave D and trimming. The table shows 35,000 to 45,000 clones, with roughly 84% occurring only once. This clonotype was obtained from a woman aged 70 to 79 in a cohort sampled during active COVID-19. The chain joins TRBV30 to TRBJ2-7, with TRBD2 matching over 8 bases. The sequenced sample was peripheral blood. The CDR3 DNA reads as TGTGCCTGGAACCGGGGACTAGGTTACGAGCAGTACTTC. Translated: CAWNRGLGYEQYF.